This T cell receptor beta chain stems from a study of T cells in Graves' hyperthyroidism and ophthalmopathy. No progression to ophthalmopathy during 18 months of follow-up defined stable disease. This clonotype came up many times. Its target is not known. Study results and limitations: A model of 13 V-J features distinguished ophthalmopathy from stable hyperthyroidism.

V was cut by 8 bases and J by 1 base, with 8 bases left in between. This CDR3 comprises 12 residues. The V gene's germline CDR1 is SEHNR and CDR2 FQNEAQ (reference sequence). What was amplified from RNA transcripts were TCR beta CDR3 regions. The TCR CDR3 first-round RT-PCR relied on the HTBI primer set. TCRdb redid the calling of the multiplex PCR reads with MiXCR, one entry per CDR3 protein. The sample gives some 560,000 distinct CDR3 sequences, roughly 14% of which show up once; about 7% is in the top ten. This rearrangement joins TRBV7-9 to TRBJ1-1, with no clear D. This receptor was identified in a woman aged 30 to 39 with Graves' hyperthyroidism. Specimen: blood. Here the CDR3 reads CASSAKNTEAFF. The CDR3 region has the DNA TGTGCCAGCTCGGCCAAGAACACTGAAGCTTTCTTT.